This T cell receptor beta chain was sequenced for a study of regulatory T cells in long-lasting Graves disease. Time point denoted: persistent/refractory GD, antithyroid drugs over 5 years with positive TRAb. Construction of the TCR library relied on RNA isolated from PBMCs. According to the study, TCR beta libraries were built with iRepertoire HTBI primers and CDR3-region Arm-PCR. TCRdb analysed the multiplex PCR reads with MiXCR anew, one entry per CDR3 protein. The sample consists of 400,000 to 500,000 distinct CDR3 sequences, roughly 21% of them appearing once. As for this clonotype: Germline and junction disagree at one end, which may indicate a read error.

Germline loops: CDR1 MNHEY, CDR2 SVGEGT. There are 12 residues in the CDR3. The sequenced sample was peripheral blood mononuclear cells (PBMCs), obtained when the disease was refractory, from a patient treated with antithyroid drugs. The chain combines TRBV6-2 or TRBV6-3 with TRBJ1-5; the D gene is possibly TRBD1 (5 bases). The receptor was isolated from a female donor with Graves disease. The chain's CDR3 is CAGSADSRAQHF. CDR3 nucleotide sequence: TGTGCCGGCAGTGCCGACAGCCGTGCCCAGCATTTT.